Below are 16 T cell receptor beta chains sequenced from a single sample in a study of T cell responses to AZD1222 COVID-19 vaccine. Libraries were prepared by immunoSEQ multiplex PCR; TCRdb keeps only in-frame clonotypes and omits some of them. The sample holds 100,000 to 120,000 clones, roughly 89% seen once. Specimen: peripheral blood, collected on day 0 of MenACWY control vaccination. The receptors come from an adult in good health.

In nucleotides, the CDR3 is TGTGCCAGCAGCTCCGCCCCGCGGGGAGGAGAGACCCAGTACTTC. Encoded protein: CASSSAPRGGETQYF. V and J are TRBV7-8 and TRBJ2-5, with D tentatively TRBD2 (6 bases). V lost 4 bases and J lost 4, with 16 bases in between. Germline CDR1 and CDR2: SGHVS and FQNEAQ. CDR3 length: 15 residues. The complete variable domain, with remaining parts taken from reference TRBV7-8 and TRBJ2-5, reads GAGVSQSPRYKVAKRGQDVALRCDPISGHVSLFWYQQALGQGPEFLTYFQNEAQLDKSGLPSDRFFAERPEGSVSTLKIQRTQQEDSAVYLCASSSAPRGGETQYFGPGTRLLVL.

The gene calls are TRBV5-1 and TRBJ2-3; 8 bases are a match to TRBD2. Germline trimming cut 7 bases from V and 4 bases from J; bases unmatched to any gene: 11. Germline V lookup: CDR1 SGHRS, CDR2 YFSETQ. The CDR3 length is 15 residues. For the CDR3, the DNA is TGCGCCAGCCGAGGGCGGGGGGTTGAGCCAGATACGCAGTATTTT. This translates into CASRGRGVEPDTQYF.

This chain links TRBV30 with TRBJ1-6; D is unresolved. Germline V gives CDR1 GTSNPN, CDR2 SVGIG (reference sequence). Trimming left V 5 bases short and J 6 bases short, with 11 bases between. The CDR3 is 13 residues long. The DNA of the CDR3 is TGTGCCTGGCAGACGGTCGGTAATTCACCCCTCCACTTT. Its protein product is CAWQTVGNSPLHF.

CDR3: CASSLEWGKGPNEQFF. The CDR3 coding sequence is TGTGCCAGCAGCTTGGAGTGGGGAAAGGGCCCCAATGAGCAGTTCTTC. The gene calls are TRBV5-6 and TRBJ2-1; D uncertain. CDR1 is SGHDT and CDR2 is YYEEEE in the germline V gene. Trimming removed 0 bases at V and 6 bases at J, with 16 bases between. The CDR3 spans 16 residues.

The V and J genes are TRBV2 and TRBJ2-4; 12 positions match TRBD2. The ends lost 4 bases at V and 0 bases at J; junction bases unmatched: 1. This CDR3 has 16 residues. Germline V gene sequence: CDR1 SNHLY, CDR2 FYNNEI. The CDR3 DNA reads TGTGCCAGCAGTGGACTAGCGGGGGAAGCCAAAAACATTCAGTACTTC. It is translated as CASSGLAGEAKNIQYF.

The chain couples TRBV10-3 to TRBJ2-2; 15 nucleotides match TRBD2. After removal of 6 bases from V and 1 base from J, the junction contained 12 bases not matched to a gene. The germline CDR1 and CDR2 sequences are ENHRY and SYGVKD. The CDR3 has 20 amino acids. The CDR3 loop reads CAISVGDGTSGGRNTGELFF. The DNA of the CDR3 is TGTGCCATCAGCGTTGGTGACGGGACTAGCGGGGGGAGGAACACCGGGGAGCTGTTTTTT.

With regard to this clone: Compared with germline, one end of the junction differs, possibly owing to a read error. V gene TRBV7-8 combines with J gene TRBJ2-7, with TRBD2 matching 9 bases. This CDR3 has 15 residues. Germline CDR1 SGHVS, CDR2 FQNEAQ. For the CDR3, the DNA is TGTGCCAGCACCTTAGCGGGGGTAAGCTCCTACGAGCAGTACTTC. As protein: CASTLAGVSSYEQYF.

This chain uses TRBV10-3 with TRBJ2-3; TRBD2 matches 12 bases. This CDR3 has 18 residues. The junction had 6 bases not matched to a gene; V was cut back by 2 bases and J by 0 bases. Germline V gene lookup returns CDR1 ENHRY and CDR2 SYGVKD. The CDR3 DNA reads as TGTGCCATCAGTGAGCCCGCGACTAGCGGGGGTAGCACAGATACGCAGTATTTT. Translated: CAISEPATSGGSTDTQYF.

V and J are TRBV6-1 and TRBJ1-1; D remains ambiguous. Trimming cost V 2 bases and J 11 bases, with 15 bases left between them. Germline loops: CDR1 MNHNS, CDR2 SASEGT. There are 13 residues in the CDR3. The CDR3 reads CASSESNPSGAFF. The CDR3 DNA follows: TGTGCCAGCAGTGAATCTAACCCGAGTGGCGCTTTCTTT.

The J gene is TRBJ2-1, the V gene TRBV24-1; 7 positions agree with TRBD2. CDR1 is KGHDR, CDR2 SFDVKD, per germline. V lost 0 bases to trimming and J lost 9 bases; unmatched junction nucleotides: 1. This CDR3 comprises 13 residues. The CDR3 here is CATSDLQRGEQFF. The CDR3 DNA reads TGTGCCACCAGTGATTTGCAGCGGGGTGAGCAGTTCTTC.

In its sample, this clone is medium-sized. The chain links TRBV5-1 to TRBJ2-7; D possibly corresponds to TRBD1 (6 bases). Trimming took off 4 bases at V and 0 bases at J, with 14 bases between the two ends. The germline V gene encodes CDR1 SGHRS and CDR2 YFSETQ. The CDR3 runs to 15 residues. As DNA, the CDR3 is TGCGCCAGCAGCCCTACAGGGTGGGCCTCCTACGAGCAGTACTTC. Residues: CASSPTGWASYEQYF.

The rearrangement joins TRBV19 to TRBJ1-3, with a tentative D call TRBD1 (5 bases). Germline V lookup: CDR1 LNHDA, CDR2 SQIVND (reference sequence). V was trimmed by 4 bases and J by 2 bases, leaving 9 bases between them. This CDR3 region has 14 residues. CDR3 DNA sequence: TGTGCCAGTAGTAAATCAGGGACTGGAAACACCATATATTTT. It encodes CASSKSGTGNTIYF.

This rearrangement joins TRBV28 to TRBJ2-7; 9 nucleotides agree with TRBD1. The germline gives CDR1 MDHEN, CDR2 SYDVKM. Trimming took 7 bases from V and 7 from J; bases not matched to a gene: 17. CDR3 length: 16 amino acids. CDR3 nucleotide sequence: TGTGCCAGCATCCCCTGGGGGCGGGACAGGGAGGTAGAGCAGTACTTC. It codes for CASIPWGRDREVEQYF.

CDR3 coding DNA: TGCGCCAGCAGCCAAGATCCCGGCAGGGTGAGTCAGCCCCAGCATTTT. Its protein is CASSQDPGRVSQPQHF. The chain couples TRBV4-1 to TRBJ1-5, with a possible D match to TRBD1 (5 bases). Deletions cut 0 bases from V and 6 bases from J, with 15 bases between. Looked up from germline, CDR1 is MGHRA and CDR2 is YSYEKL. The CDR3 covers 16 residues.

The V and J genes are TRBV5-1 and TRBJ2-5; TRBD1 aligns across 8 bases. CDR3 length equals 16 residues. Germline trimming cut 4 bases from V and 4 bases from J; bases unmatched to any gene: 12. Germline V CDR1 and CDR2: SGHRS, YFSETQ. The CDR3 protein is CASSPEGRGRGETQYF. CDR3 coding DNA: TGCGCCAGCAGCCCCGAGGGCAGGGGGCGGGGAGAGACCCAGTACTTC.

V is TRBV3-1 (or the pseudogene TRBV3-2) and J is TRBJ1-2; D call uncertain. Per germline, CDR1 LGHDT and CDR2 YNNKEL (reference sequence). The ends were cut back, 0 bases at V and 7 bases at J, with 27 bases in the middle. There are 19 residues in the CDR3. CDR3 DNA sequence: TGTGCCAGCAGCCAAGATGTTTATGTTGGCGTCAGGATCACGTCTGGCTACACCTTC. Its translation is CASSQDVYVGVRITSGYTF.